This T cell receptor (beta chain) is from a study of OX40 agonist ivuxolimab in advanced cancers. Study-wide results and caveats: Patients with a partial response at 0.1-3.0 mg/kg had among the lowest clonal expansion. Clones of CD4+ and CD8+ blood T cells grew by week 6 at doses of 0.1 to 3.0 mg/kg.

On this clone: The antigen is not known.

From germline, CDR1 is ENHRY and CDR2 SYGVKD. The CDR3 runs 15 residues. Trimming took 3 bases from V and 1 from J, leaving 12 bases between them. Using immunoSEQ multiplex PCR, the repertoire was profiled, and TCRdb retains in-frame clones only, with some absent. The profile shows approximately 99,000 clones, roughly nine tenths of them singletons. The material sequenced was CD4+ or CD8+ T cells sorted from blood, taken in a trial of the OX40 agonist ivuxolimab. The clonotype originates from an adult with an advanced solid tumor such as melanoma, head and neck, liver or kidney cancer. The V and J genes are TRBV10-3 and TRBJ2-5, with no clear D. Here the CDR3 reads CAISDEEALQETQYF. The CDR3, as DNA: TGTGCCATCAGTGATGAAGAGGCGCTCCAAGAGACCCAGTACTTC.